This T cell receptor beta chain was sequenced for a study of T cell responses to AZD1222 COVID-19 vaccine. Findings and caveats of the study: Only a handful of AZD1222 recipients, five to seven in all, had baseline seropositivity. Variant regions that are unmutated are reportedly the target of nearly half of spike-specific TCRs. There were mostly white British donors and more females than males, and clonal diversity was possibly underestimated. After two AZD1222 doses, spike-specific TCR breadth and depth rose versus day 0.

The CDR3 totals 14 residues. Per germline, CDR1 MDHEN and CDR2 SYDVKM. V was pared by 6 bases and J by 4 bases, with 12 bases between. Profiled with immunoSEQ multiplex PCR; TCRdb holds only in-frame clones, not every one. The profile shows 180,000 or so clones, around nine tenths of them singletons. A word on this clone: Antigen unknown.

This clonotype originated in an adult in good health. This specimen consisted of peripheral blood, obtained on day 0 of AZD1222 vaccination. The chain carries TRBV28 and TRBJ2-2, with TRBD1 as a possible D gene (6 bases). CDR3 DNA sequence: TGTGCCAGCAGGGTCGGGACATTCACCGGGGAGCTGTTTTTT. Translation: CASRVGTFTGELFF.